Following are 15 T cell receptor beta chains from one sample sequenced in a study of blood T cell repertoires in COVID-19. Sequenced by immunoSEQ multiplex PCR; TCRdb stores in-frame clones only, minus some. The table has approximately 150,000 clones, 75% to 85% seen once. The sample comprised PBMCs or T cells enriched from blood (not recorded which). These receptors were taken from a man aged 35 to 55 who had recovered from COVID-19.

The rearrangement joins TRBV6-5 to TRBJ1-1, with 10 bases identical to TRBD1. CDR3 length equals 14 residues. Germline-derived CDR1 and CDR2 are MNHEY and SVGAGI. J was trimmed by 4 bases and V by 2 bases; bases with no gene match: 1. The CDR3 bases are TGTGCCAGCAGTTACGGACAGGGGGGCACTGAAGCTTTCTTT. Amino acids: CASSYGQGGTEAFF.

The chain recombines TRBV5-1 with TRBJ2-7; 10 bases are a match to TRBD1. Per germline, CDR1 SGHRS and CDR2 YFSETQ. This CDR3 is built from 19 residues. With V trimmed by 0 bases and J by 4 bases, 16 bases remained unmatched. The CDR3 bases are TGCGCCAGCAGCTTGGCCTGTAGGTTTGGGACAGGGGTGGAATACGAGCAGTACGTC. This encodes CASSLACRFGTGVEYEQYV.

The chain combines TRBV2 with TRBJ1-1, with a weak D call TRBD1 (6 bases). This CDR3 spans 15 amino acids. The ends were cut back, 7 bases at V and 1 base at J, with 16 bases in the middle. The germline CDR1 and CDR2 sequences are SNHLY and FYNNEI. CDR3 amino acids: CASTQRPRGNTEAFF. As DNA, the CDR3 is TGTGCCAGCACCCAAAGGCCCAGGGGGAACACTGAAGCTTTCTTT.

The gene calls are TRBV9 and TRBJ1-6; 7 nucleotides agree with TRBD1. There are 15 residues in the CDR3. Germline CDR1 is SGDLS and CDR2 is YYNGEE. Trimming removed 4 bases from V and 10 bases from J; junction bases left unmatched: 11. CDR3 sequence reads: CASSRREGAQSPLHF. CDR3 sequence (DNA): TGTGCCAGCAGCCGTCGGGAGGGGGCCCAATCACCCCTCCACTTT.

The J gene is TRBJ2-7, the V gene TRBV7-9; D may be TRBD2 (6 bases). V gave up 7 bases and J gave up 2 bases, with 15 bases separating them. CDR3 length equals 14 residues. The V gene's germline CDR1 is SEHNR and CDR2 FQNEAQ (reference sequence). The CDR3 region has the DNA TGTGCCAGCAACCCTGGGGAGGCAACCTACGAGCAGTACTTC. Its protein is CASNPGEATYEQYF.

The chain carries TRBV30 and TRBJ2-7, with 8 bases lining up with TRBD1. After removal of 2 bases from V and 2 bases from J, the junction contained 11 bases not matched to a gene. Germline V lookup: CDR1 GTSNPN, CDR2 SVGIG (reference sequence). The length of the CDR3 is 16 residues. The CDR3 sequence: CAWSPPVLTGAYEQYV. The CDR3 DNA is TGTGCCTGGAGTCCCCCGGTATTGACAGGGGCCTACGAGCAGTACGTC.

The V gene is TRBV25-1, the J gene TRBJ1-1, with D possibly matching TRBD1 (6 bases). The CDR3 spans 14 residues. The germline CDR1 and CDR2 sequences are MGHDK and SYGVNS. Trimming took off 8 bases at V and 5 bases at J, with 18 bases between the two ends. CDR3 in DNA: TGTGCCAGCGAAAGGCAGGGGCGCGGGACTGAAGCTTTCTTT. Its protein is CASERQGRGTEAFF.

This chain's CDR3 is CAWSEHKNTEAFF. DNA of the CDR3: TGTGCCTGGAGTGAACACAAGAACACTGAAGCTTTCTTT. V and J are TRBV30 and TRBJ1-1, with no clear D. V was clipped by 1 base and J by 1 base, with 7 bases between them. The length of the CDR3 is 13 residues. Germline CDR1 is GTSNPN and CDR2 is SVGIG (reference sequence).

CDR3 nucleotides: TGCGCCAGCAGCCCCGGAGACAGGCGATCGAACACCGGGGAGCTGTTTTTT. Residues: CASSPGDRRSNTGELFF. J is TRBJ2-2 and V is TRBV4-1, with a possible D match to TRBD1 (6 bases). The germline CDR1 and CDR2 sequences are MGHRA and YSYEKL. Trimming took off 4 bases at V and 0 bases at J, with 15 bases between the two ends. This CDR3 has 17 amino acids.

This clone has only a few counts. This chain connects TRBV7-8 to TRBJ2-2, with no clear D. V lost 4 bases and J lost 3, with 9 bases in between. The CDR3 is 14 amino acids. Germline V CDR1 and CDR2: SGHVS, FQNEAQ. CDR3 in amino acids: CASSSLADTGELFF. The CDR3 DNA is TGTGCCAGCAGCTCCCTCGCAGACACCGGGGAGCTGTTTTTT.

The chain recombines TRBV7-9 with TRBJ1-1; 7 positions match TRBD1. The CDR3 loop spans 17 amino acids. Germline CDR1 and CDR2: SEHNR and FQNEAQ (reference sequence). The junction had 9 bases not matched to a gene; V was cut back by 1 base and J by 1 base. CDR3 sequence reads: CASSLGRIGTENTEAFF. CDR3 nucleotide sequence: TGTGCCAGCAGCTTAGGGCGGATTGGGACAGAGAACACTGAAGCTTTCTTT. The full variable domain, its missing parts supplied by reference TRBV7-9 and TRBJ1-1, is DTGVSQNPRHKITKRGQNVTFRCDPISEHNRLYWYRQTLGQGPEFLTYFQNEAQLEKSRLLSDRFSAERPKGSFSTLEIQRTEQGDSAMYLCASSLGRIGTENTEAFFGQGTRLTVV.

CDR3 sequence reads: CASSIGFREGTGANVLTF. The CDR3 DNA reads TGTGCCAGTAGTATAGGGTTCAGGGAGGGGACCGGGGCCAACGTCCTGACTTTC. The J gene is TRBJ2-6, the V gene TRBV19; 7 positions match TRBD2. The CDR3 has 18 residues. Germline assignment: CDR1 LNHDA and CDR2 SQIVND (reference sequence). Trimming at V came to 1 base and at J to 4 bases, leaving 10 bases not matched to a gene.

CDR3 amino acids: CASSAPYNEQFF. The CDR3 DNA reads as TGTGCCAGCAGTGCGCCCTACAATGAGCAGTTCTTC. The chain joins TRBV12-3 or TRBV12-4 to TRBJ2-1; D is unresolved. CDR3 length equals 12 residues. V was pared by 5 bases and J by 2 bases, with 4 bases between.

The rearrangement joins TRBV11-1 to TRBJ1-4; a weak D match, TRBD1 (5 bases). The CDR3 is 14 residues long. Germline assignment: CDR1 SGHAT and CDR2 FQDESV (reference sequence). V lost 1 base and J lost 10, with 13 bases in between. CDR3 bases: TGTGCCAGCAGCTTAGAGGGGAATGTTGGAAAACTGTTTTTT. Translation: CASSLEGNVGKLFF.

This chain connects TRBV5-5 to TRBJ1-4, with D unresolved. Per the germline V gene, CDR1 is SGHKS and CDR2 is YYEKEE (reference sequence). This CDR3 spans 14 amino acids. V lost 4 bases, J lost 7 bases, and 14 bases lay in between. The CDR3 sequence is CASSRRGLGEKLFF. CDR3 DNA: TGTGCCAGCAGCCGGAGAGGGCTAGGTGAAAAACTGTTTTTT.